These 19 T cell receptor beta chains originate from one sample sequenced in a study of T cells in Graves' hyperthyroidism and ophthalmopathy. Amplification yielded TCR beta CDR3 regions, with RNA transcripts as the source. HTBI primers were used for first-round RT-PCR of the TCR CDR3. TCRdb reprocessed the multiplex PCR reads with MiXCR, giving one entry per CDR3 protein. Of about 270,000 distinct CDR3 sequences listed, over 12% are singletons. Material: blood. Receptors were obtained from a woman in her 50s with Graves' hyperthyroidism that later progressed to Graves' ophthalmopathy.

This clonotype was observed at least ten times. This chain connects TRBV6-2 or TRBV6-3 to TRBJ2-5, with 8 bases aligning to TRBD1. The V segment lost 2 bases and the J segment 6 bases; nucleotides outside the gene matches: 14. Germline V gene data show CDR1 as MNHEY and CDR2 as SVGEGT. This CDR3 has 17 residues. CDR3 sequence (DNA): TGTGCCAGCAGTTACCATCCGTCCAGGGGGCGGACGAAGACCCAGTACTTC. It specifies CASSYHPSRGRTKTQYF.

This clonotype showed up just a few times. This chain uses TRBV28 with TRBJ1-2; a possible D gene is TRBD1 (6 bases). The CDR3 contains 15 residues. Germline V gives CDR1 MDHEN, CDR2 SYDVKM. Between the trimmed V and J ends, which lost 5 bases and 8 bases, there was a span of 21 bases. CDR3 sequence (DNA): TGTGCCAGCAGTGTTTGGGGGGCAGGGGCGAAAGGCTACACCTTC. Translation: CASSVWGAGAKGYTF.

This clonotype showed up many times. The chain is built from TRBV28 and TRBJ2-2, with 7 bases identical to TRBD2. The germline V gene encodes CDR1 MDHEN and CDR2 SYDVKM. This CDR3 has 18 amino acids. Losses at the gene ends were 2 bases for V and 3 bases for J; bases not matched to a gene: 12. In DNA form, the CDR3 reads TGTGCCAGCAGTTTACGCCTTTCTAGCGGAGGAGACACCGGGGAGCTGTTTTTT. Protein sequence: CASSLRLSSGGDTGELFF.

In this sample, this clonotype turned up many times. The chain links TRBV20-1 to TRBJ2-7; 11 bases map to TRBD2. V shed 3 bases, J shed 7 bases, and the junction held 8 bases outside the gene matches. CDR3 length: 14 amino acids. In germline, CDR1 is DFQATT, CDR2 SNEGSKA (reference sequence). The CDR3 is CSARVAGGPLEQYF. The DNA for the CDR3 is TGCAGTGCTAGGGTAGCGGGAGGGCCCTTGGAGCAGTACTTC.

The J gene is TRBJ2-1, the V gene TRBV7-8; 9 bases agree with TRBD2. CDR3 length: 15 amino acids. CDR1 and CDR2 from the germline V gene are SGHVS and FQNEAQ. Unmatched junction bases numbered 9, after V lost 5 bases and J lost 7 bases. The CDR3 spells CASSPRGGRANEQFF. The CDR3 bases are TGTGCCAGCAGCCCGAGGGGCGGGAGGGCAAATGAGCAGTTCTTC.

V is TRBV2 and J is TRBJ1-1, with a possible D match to TRBD1 (5 bases). Trimming removed 6 bases at V and 3 bases at J, with 14 bases between. Germline CDR1 SNHLY, CDR2 FYNNEI. The CDR3 is 14 residues long. The CDR3 loop is CASRKPGRDTEAFF. CDR3 in DNA: TGTGCCAGCAGAAAGCCAGGGAGGGACACTGAAGCTTTCTTT. The variable domain in full, with the rest retrieved from reference TRBV2 and TRBJ1-1, is EPEVTQTPSHQVTQMGQEVILRCVPISNHLYFYWYRQILGQKVEFLVSFYNNEISEKSEIFDDQFSVERPDGSNFTLKIRSTKLEDSAMYFCASRKPGRDTEAFFGQGTRLTVV.

This clonotype was picked up many times. The rearrangement joins TRBV6-2 or TRBV6-3 to TRBJ2-2; D perhaps matches TRBD1 (6 bases). Trimming removed 6 bases from V and 0 bases from J, with 11 bases in between. The CDR3 is made up of 15 amino acids. CDR1 and CDR2 from the germline V gene are MNHEY and SVGEGT. CDR3 bases: TGTGCCAGCAGCTATGGACAGACGAACACCGGGGAGCTGTTTTTT. Translating it yields CASSYGQTNTGELFF.

The chain carries TRBV27 and TRBJ2-7; 11 bases agree with TRBD2. Germline V gene data show CDR1 as MNHEY and CDR2 as SMNVEV (reference sequence). CDR3 length: 14 residues. The V segment lost 6 bases and the J segment 3 bases; nucleotides outside the gene matches: 4. The CDR3 DNA reads TGTGCCAGCAGACCTAGCGGGAGGATCTACGAGCAGTACTTC. It yields the protein CASRPSGRIYEQYF.

V and J are TRBV28 and TRBJ1-2, with 7 bases that match TRBD1. The ends lost 5 bases at V and 4 bases at J; junction bases unmatched: 7. The CDR3 is made up of 14 amino acids. Germline-derived CDR1 and CDR2 are MDHEN and SYDVKM. The CDR3 DNA follows: TGTGCCAGCAGTCTGGACAGGTTGGGCTATGGCTACACCTTC. As protein: CASSLDRLGYGYTF.

This clonotype was recorded at least ten times. The genes are TRBV20-1 and TRBJ1-2, with D possibly matching TRBD1 (6 bases). Germline V gives CDR1 DFQATT, CDR2 SNEGSKA (reference sequence). The CDR3 extends over 14 amino acids. V lost 0 bases to trimming and J lost 4 bases, with 12 bases between them. In nucleotides, the CDR3 is TGCAGTGCTAGAGATTTGGGGGCGAGCTATGGCTACACCTTC. This sequence encodes CSARDLGASYGYTF.

This rearrangement joins TRBV27 to TRBJ2-1; D unclear. This CDR3 is 13 amino acids long. Germline V lookup: CDR1 MNHEY, CDR2 SMNVEV (reference sequence). With 2 bases removed from V and 9 bases from J, the gap between germline ends came to 11 bases. CDR3 bases: TGTGCCAGCAGTTTACCGATAATTGGTGAGCAGTTCTTC. Translation: CASSLPIIGEQFF.

Details on this clonotype: A single base separates this from a much larger clone, so it may be a read error. The rearrangement joins TRBV2 to TRBJ2-5; 8 bases are shared with TRBD2. The germline gives CDR1 SNHLY, CDR2 FYNNEI. This CDR3 region has 14 residues. CDR3 sequence: CVSSSGNRRETQYF. The CDR3 DNA reads TGTGTCAGCAGTAGCGGGAATAGAAGGGAGACCCAGTACTTC.

Many counts were recorded for this clonotype. The chain joins TRBV2 to TRBJ2-1; TRBD2 aligns across 7 bases. Unmatched junction bases numbered 8, after V lost 9 bases and J lost 0 bases. Germline assignment: CDR1 SNHLY and CDR2 FYNNEI. The CDR3 consists of 15 residues. The CDR3 DNA follows: TGTGCCAGGAAACTACGGGGGGTCTCCTACAATGAGCAGTTCTTC. Its protein is CARKLRGVSYNEQFF.

The rearrangement uses TRBV4-1 and TRBJ2-6; D unresolved. There are 16 residues in the CDR3. CDR1 MGHRA and CDR2 YSYEKL come from the germline V gene. The V gene lost 3 bases and the J gene lost 0 bases, with 9 bases spanning the gap. DNA of the CDR3: TGCGCCAGCAGCCAGTTTAGTCTCTCTGGGGCCAACGTCCTGACTTTC. Translated: CASSQFSLSGANVLTF.

This clonotype appeared many times. The V call is TRBV2, the J call TRBJ1-4; tentative D call: TRBD1 (6 bases). This CDR3 region has 13 residues. Trimming stripped 7 bases from V and 6 bases from J, with 12 bases between. Germline lookup yields CDR1 SNHLY and CDR2 FYNNEI. CDR3 region: CASKGGADEKLFF. CDR3 DNA: TGTGCCAGCAAAGGGGGGGCGGATGAAAAACTGTTTTTT.

The gene calls are TRBV14 and TRBJ1-2; D is uncertain. Germline CDR1 and CDR2: SGHDN and FVKESK. Trimming stripped 4 bases from V and 4 bases from J, with 13 bases between. The CDR3 sequence is 14 residues long. The CDR3 region is CASSRAGPIYGYTF. The DNA for the CDR3 is TGTGCCAGCAGCCGGGCAGGACCGATCTATGGCTACACCTTC.

The J gene is TRBJ1-5, the V gene TRBV7-9, with D maybe TRBD1 (5 bases). Trimming stripped 7 bases from V and 1 base from J, with 14 bases between. The CDR3 totals 15 residues. Looked up from germline, CDR1 is SEHNR and CDR2 is FQNEAQ (reference sequence). The CDR3 protein is CASTHGGLSNQPQHF. The CDR3 DNA reads as TGTGCCAGCACCCACGGGGGTTTGAGCAATCAGCCCCAGCATTTT.

This clonotype was counted a single time. This clone may be a read error of a much larger clone one base away. The chain couples TRBV5-1 to TRBJ1-1, with unresolved D. Looked up from germline, CDR1 is SGHRS and CDR2 is YFSETQ. The CDR3 contains 15 residues. The CDR3 sequence is CVSSWGGPTNTEAFF. Written as DNA, the CDR3 is TGCGTCAGCAGCTGGGGTGGGCCCACGAACACTGAAGCTTTCTTT. The full variable domain, rest sourced from reference TRBV5-1 and TRBJ1-1, is KAGVTQTPRYLIKTRGQQVTLSCSPISGHRSVSWYQQTPGQGLQFLFEYFSETQRNKGNFPGRFSGRQFSNSRSEMNVSTLELGDSALYLCVSSWGGPTNTEAFFGQGTRLTVV.

This clonotype has a count of ten or more. The CDR3 DNA sequence: TGTGCCAGCAGTGAATACGCCCCCAGCTCCTACGAGCAGTACTTC. Amino acid sequence: CASSEYAPSSYEQYF. The rearrangement uses TRBV6-1 and TRBJ2-7; D ambiguous. CDR3 length equals 15 residues. Germline V gives CDR1 MNHNS, CDR2 SASEGT. Trimming stripped 2 bases from V and 0 bases from J, with 11 bases between.